This section outlines one T cell receptor (beta chain) sequence together with its context. Its antigen is unidentified. The CDR3 consists of 12 residues. V lost 6 bases and J lost 8, with 13 bases in between. Germline CDR1 and CDR2: KGHSH and LQKENI. TCRdb re-called the 5' RACE reads with MiXCR, one entry per CDR3 protein. The data contain 140,000 or so distinct CDR3 sequences, 11% to 15% of them singletons. The sample comes from a study of T-cell memory formation after mild COVID-19. Study results and caveats: The pre-infection memory compartment contained some responding clones, suggesting cross-reactive memory joined. Contracting clones, day 15 to 85, had balanced CD4/CD8, and later expanders favored CD4+. Chiefly within CM and EM were the contracting CD4+ clones; CD8+ ones were within EMRA.

This TCR derives from an adult woman who had mild COVID-19 (a few samples of this study predate the infection). Cell type and time point are not known. The specimen sequenced was PBMCs or a T cell subset sorted from them (not recorded which). The rearrangement links TRBV18 to TRBJ1-1; D unclear. The CDR3 loop is CASSYGGTEAFF. For the CDR3, the DNA is TGTGCCAGCTCCTATGGCGGTACAGAAGCTTTCTTT. Looking up the rest from reference TRBV18 and TRBJ1-1 gives the full variable domain: NAGVMQNPRHLVRRRGQEARLRCSPMKGHSHVYWYRQLPEEGLKFMVYLQKENIIDESGMPKERFSAEFPKEGPSILRIQQVVRGDSAAYFCASSYGGTEAFFGQGTRLTVV.